What follows are 5 T cell receptor beta chains derived from one specimen sequenced in a study of blood T cell repertoires in COVID-19 (dated by TCRdb to 2019 to 2021). The library was obtained by the immunoSEQ multiplex PCR assay. Entries here come from immuneACCESS through TCRdb and include only in-frame sequences with V and J called. Some clones fail to appear in such tables; in the studies checked, an unresolved V gene covers under half of the shortfall, and the cause of the remainder is unknown. A total of 50,000 to 60,000 clones appear in this sample, 83% of them only once. In total, the top ten clones hold 15% to 20% of the sample. What was sequenced was peripheral blood. The receptors come from a man aged 40-49 years with acute or convalescent COVID-19.

The gene calls are TRBV5-1 and TRBJ2-7, with TRBD2 matching 8 bases. The CDR3 sequence is 16 residues long. CDR1 SGHRS and CDR2 YFSETQ come from the germline V gene. The trim removed 4 bases at V and 2 bases at J, leaving 11 bases unmatched. CDR3 nucleotides: TGCGCCAGCAGCCTTTCACTAGCGGCCTCAGCCTACGAGCAGTACTTC. Protein sequence: CASSLSLAASAYEQYF. Variable domain in full (rest from reference TRBV5-1 and TRBJ2-7): KAGVTQTPRYLIKTRGQQVTLSCSPISGHRSVSWYQQTPGQGLQFLFEYFSETQRNKGNFPGRFSGRQFSNSRSEMNVSTLELGDSALYLCASSLSLAASAYEQYFGPGTRLTVT.

The V gene is TRBV29-1, the J gene TRBJ2-7; possibly TRBD2 for D (6 bases). The CDR3 runs 12 residues. Trimming removed 4 bases at V and 2 bases at J, with 9 bases between. From germline, CDR1 is SQVTM and CDR2 ANQGSEA. CDR3 protein: CSVVEGTYEQYF. The CDR3 DNA is TGCAGCGTTGTGGAGGGTACCTACGAGCAGTACTTC.

This rearrangement joins TRBV24-1 to TRBJ2-3, with D possibly matching TRBD1 (6 bases). The CDR3 is 15 amino acids. The V and J ends lost 3 bases and 7 bases respectively, with 16 bases between them. From germline, CDR1 is KGHDR and CDR2 SFDVKD. CDR3 loop: CATSDGGGLGYTQYF. CDR3 bases: TGTGCCACCAGTGATGGGGGCGGACTCGGATATACGCAGTATTTT.

The V gene is TRBV7-8, the J gene TRBJ1-5; D gene uncertain. V lost 4 bases to trimming and J lost 3 bases, with 10 bases between them. Looked up from germline, CDR1 is SGHVS and CDR2 is FQNEAQ. The length of the CDR3 is 14 residues. CDR3 sequence reads: CASSSGMLNQPQHF. CDR3 coding DNA: TGTGCCAGCAGCTCCGGGATGCTCAATCAGCCCCAGCATTTT.

V is TRBV7-2 and J is TRBJ2-3, with D possibly matching TRBD1 (5 bases). Germline CDR1 reads SGHTA; CDR2 reads FQGNSA. The length of the CDR3 is 16 residues. V was shortened by 5 bases and J by 2 bases, with 17 bases between the two germline ends. The CDR3 nucleotides are TGTGCCAGCAGCCGGATGATCAACAGGCTCACAGATACGCAGTATTTT. Translating gives CASSRMINRLTDTQYF.